This entry lists 32 T cell receptor beta chains sequenced from one sample in a study of blood T cells in healthy people across ages. Primers used in a second PCR of roughly 6 to 11 cycles were a sample-barcoded 5' primer and a J-beta primer mix. TCRdb independently ran MiXCR on the 5' RACE reads; one entry per CDR3 protein. In the table there are approximately 770,000 distinct CDR3 sequences, roughly 60% of which are singletons. Sequenced: blood. The receptor source for this set is a man aged 25-45 years in good health.

The V call is TRBV29-1, the J call TRBJ2-5; 10 bases map to TRBD2. This CDR3 comprises 14 residues. Germline CDR1 SQVTM, CDR2 ANQGSEA. The trim removed 4 bases at V and 3 bases at J, leaving 5 bases unmatched. The DNA for the CDR3 is TGCAGCGTTGGGGGACTAGCGCTTAAAGAGACCCAGTACTTC. Its protein is CSVGGLALKETQYF. The complete variable domain, with remaining parts taken from reference TRBV29-1 and TRBJ2-5, reads SAVISQKPSRDICQRGTSLTIQCQVDSQVTMMFWYRQQPGQSLTLIATANQGSEATYESGFVIDKFPISRPNLTFSTLTVSNMSPEDSSIYLCSVGGLALKETQYFGPGTRLLVL.

This clonotype appeared a few times. This rearrangement joins TRBV24-1 to TRBJ2-2; no clear D gene. The germline V gene has CDR1 KGHDR and CDR2 SFDVKD. V was clipped by 4 bases and J by 2 bases, with 4 bases between them. The CDR3 length is 13 residues. CDR3 loop: CATSERNTGELFF. The CDR3 DNA reads as TGTGCCACCAGTGAAAGAAACACCGGGGAGCTGTTTTTT.

This rearrangement joins TRBV20-1 to TRBJ1-2; 7 bases fit TRBD1. Germline assignment: CDR1 DFQATT and CDR2 SNEGSKA (reference sequence). V was pared by 3 bases and J by 4 bases, with 11 bases of the junction left unmatched. CDR3 length equals 15 residues. DNA for the CDR3: TGCAGTGCTAGTGCCCAAAACAGGGGTAGCTATGGCTACACCTTC. Translating gives CSASAQNRGSYGYTF.

The J gene is TRBJ1-1, the V gene TRBV5-1; D not resolved. V shed 0 bases and J shed 5 bases, with 8 bases lying between them. Germline V gene sequence: CDR1 SGHRS, CDR2 YFSETQ. CDR3 size: 13 residues. CDR3 amino acids: CASSLERATEAFF. The CDR3 nucleotides read TGCGCCAGCAGCTTGGAACGCGCAACTGAAGCTTTCTTT. The full variable domain, its missing parts supplied by reference TRBV5-1 and TRBJ1-1, is KAGVTQTPRYLIKTRGQQVTLSCSPISGHRSVSWYQQTPGQGLQFLFEYFSETQRNKGNFPGRFSGRQFSNSRSEMNVSTLELGDSALYLCASSLERATEAFFGQGTRLTVV.

The chain combines TRBV6-1 with TRBJ2-1; D is unclear. Trimming took off 0 bases at V and 14 bases at J, with 14 bases between the two ends. CDR3 length: 13 amino acids. Germline assignment: CDR1 MNHNS and CDR2 SASEGT. CDR3 sequence: CASSEADDRAEFF. The CDR3 DNA is TGTGCCAGCAGTGAAGCTGACGACCGGGCGGAGTTCTTC.

The rearrangement joins TRBV28 to TRBJ2-3; a possible D gene is TRBD2 (6 bases). The ends were cut back, 10 bases at V and 12 bases at J, with 23 bases in the middle. The CDR3 has 13 amino acids. Per the germline V gene, CDR1 is MDHEN and CDR2 is SYDVKM. The CDR3 region is CATQRGGDGFQYF. The CDR3 nucleotides read TGTGCCACCCAAAGGGGCGGGGACGGTTTTCAGTATTTT.

This clonotype was recorded a few times. This chain connects TRBV10-3 to TRBJ2-4, with D maybe TRBD1 (6 bases). Germline V gene sequence: CDR1 ENHRY, CDR2 SYGVKD. V dropped 4 bases and J dropped 13 bases, with 23 bases sitting between them. The CDR3 runs to 15 residues. The CDR3 DNA reads TGTGCCATCAGTGCCCCGAACAGTGAGGGGGACAAGCAGTACTTC. It is translated as CAISAPNSEGDKQYF.

This sequence joins TRBV6-4 and TRBJ2-1; 9 positions match TRBD1. The CDR3 is 13 amino acids. The ends lost 10 bases at V and 7 bases at J; junction bases unmatched: 8. CDR1 is MRHNA and CDR2 is SNTAGT in the germline V gene. The CDR3 reads CAIPGDRDNEQFF. CDR3 nucleotide sequence: TGTGCCATCCCCGGGGACAGGGATAATGAGCAGTTCTTC.

The chain couples TRBV6-1 to TRBJ2-1, with 7 bases fitting TRBD2. CDR3 length equals 15 residues. Unmatched junction bases numbered 9, after V lost 2 bases and J lost 8 bases. CDR1 MNHNS and CDR2 SASEGT come from the germline V gene. CDR3 region: CASSESGIGHDEQFF. In nucleotides, the CDR3 is TGTGCCAGCAGTGAAAGCGGGATTGGGCACGATGAGCAGTTCTTC.

The chain uses TRBV4-2 and TRBJ2-3; TRBD2 agrees at 8 bases. The V and J ends lost 0 bases and 4 bases, in that order; junction bases with no gene match: 9. Germline-derived CDR1 and CDR2 are LGHNA and YNFKEQ. This CDR3 is 17 amino acids long. Written as DNA, the CDR3 is TGTGCCAGCAGCCAAGATAGGGGAGCGGGAGTGGCAGATACGCAGTATTTT. It translates to CASSQDRGAGVADTQYF.

In its sample, this clonotype was seen a few times. This chain connects TRBV9 to TRBJ2-7; D gene uncertain. The CDR3 has 15 residues. Trimming removed 0 bases from V and 2 bases from J, with 12 bases in between. Germline V gene sequence: CDR1 SGDLS, CDR2 YYNGEE. The CDR3 reads CASSVGSSLAYEQYF. The CDR3 DNA is TGTGCCAGCAGCGTAGGCTCTAGTCTGGCCTACGAGCAGTACTTC.

J is TRBJ2-4 and V is TRBV20-1; 9 bases map to TRBD1. Germline assignment: CDR1 DFQATT and CDR2 SNEGSKA (reference sequence). Losses at the gene ends were 6 bases for V and 13 bases for J; bases not matched to a gene: 13. This CDR3 is built from 13 residues. The CDR3 here is CSAPGQGNVEQYF. CDR3 nucleotide sequence: TGCAGTGCCCCGGGACAGGGAAATGTAGAGCAGTACTTC.

This sequence joins TRBV30 and TRBJ2-7; the match to TRBD1 covers 8 bases. Germline assignment: CDR1 GTSNPN and CDR2 SVGIG (reference sequence). The CDR3 covers 14 residues. J lost 4 bases, V lost 4 bases, and 9 bases had no gene match. The CDR3 region is CAWTPGDRRYEQYF. CDR3 nucleotide sequence: TGTGCCTGGACCCCGGGGGACAGGCGATACGAGCAGTACTTC.

This clonotype was seen repeatedly, ten times or more. V gene TRBV25-1 combines with J gene TRBJ2-6; D ambiguous. Trimming cost V 2 bases and J 2 bases, with 7 bases left between them. Per germline, CDR1 MGHDK and CDR2 SYGVNS. The CDR3 consists of 15 residues. The CDR3 loop reads CASSEVGPGANVLTF. The CDR3 DNA is TGTGCCAGCAGTGAAGTTGGTCCTGGGGCCAACGTCCTGACTTTC.

This clonotype was detected only a few times. The chain combines TRBV7-9 with TRBJ2-5, with D maybe TRBD2 (6 bases). The DNA end is more similar to TRBJ2-7, so the J call may be wrong. The length of the CDR3 is 10 residues. Germline V gives CDR1 SEHNR, CDR2 FQNEAQ (reference sequence). The CDR3 reads CASAGTEQYF. For the CDR3, the DNA is TGTGCCAGCGCGGGGACCGAGCAGTACTTC.

In its sample, this clonotype was seen a few times. The chain is built from TRBV28 and TRBJ1-1; 10 nucleotides agree with TRBD1. The length of the CDR3 is 14 residues. CDR1 is MDHEN, CDR2 SYDVKM, per germline. The V segment lost 7 bases and the J segment 6 bases; nucleotides outside the gene matches: 8. CDR3 sequence reads: CASTETGGVAEAFF. In DNA, the CDR3 is TGTGCCAGCACCGAGACAGGGGGCGTCGCTGAAGCTTTCTTT.

The rearrangement joins TRBV15 to TRBJ2-2; tentatively, D is TRBD2 (5 bases). V lost 6 bases and J 5 bases, leaving 13 bases between the germline ends. Looked up from germline, CDR1 is LNHNV and CDR2 is YYDKDF (reference sequence). The CDR3 consists of 14 residues. CDR3 nucleotides: TGTGCCACCAGTAAGGGAGTGGAAACCGGGGAGCTGTTTTTT. Residues: CATSKGVETGELFF.

V gene TRBV7-2 combines with J gene TRBJ2-1; no definite D call. The CDR3 is 14 residues long. CDR1 SGHTA and CDR2 FQGNSA come from the germline V gene. Trimming cost V 1 base and J 10 bases, with 14 bases left between them. CDR3 nucleotide sequence: TGTGCCAGCAGCTTAGGGCAGTCCTGGAGCGAGCAGTTCTTC. Translated: CASSLGQSWSEQFF.

The chain links TRBV6-5 to TRBJ2-7, with TRBD1 as a possible D gene (6 bases). The V end was cut by 2 bases, the J end by 4 bases, with 15 bases between. CDR3 length: 15 residues. The germline gives CDR1 MNHEY, CDR2 SVGAGI. This CDR3 reads CASSYPRRQVYEQYF. The CDR3 DNA is TGTGCCAGCAGTTACCCTCGTCGACAGGTGTACGAGCAGTACTTC.

This clonotype appeared a few times. This rearrangement joins TRBV4-3 to TRBJ2-3; D uncertain. The CDR3 has 15 residues. Germline CDR1 is LGHNA and CDR2 is YSLEER. The V and J ends lost 4 bases and 5 bases respectively, with 16 bases between them. The CDR3 DNA follows: TGCGCCAGCAGCCGGAACGGAAACTGGCGAGATACGCAGTATTTT. Translation: CASSRNGNWRDTQYF.

The rearrangement joins TRBV10-1 to TRBJ1-6, with a weak D call TRBD1 (5 bases). V was trimmed by 4 bases and J by 7 bases, leaving 8 bases between them. There are 13 residues in the CDR3. In germline, CDR1 is WNHNN, CDR2 SYGVQD (reference sequence). The CDR3 is CASSGQLNSPLHF. The CDR3 DNA sequence: TGCGCCAGCAGTGGACAGCTAAATTCACCCCTCCACTTT.

The chain joins TRBV25-1 to TRBJ2-3; D is possibly TRBD1 (6 bases). The CDR3 totals 15 residues. V was trimmed by 1 base and J by 2 bases, leaving 10 bases between them. The germline CDR1 and CDR2 sequences are MGHDK and SYGVNS. CDR3 protein: CASSELGGSTDTQYF. DNA of the CDR3: TGTGCCAGCAGTGAATTAGGGGGTTCCACAGATACGCAGTATTTT.

This clonotype was picked up a small number of times. This sequence joins TRBV28 and TRBJ2-3; D may be TRBD1 (5 bases). Trimming took off 11 bases at V and 2 bases at J, with 11 bases between the two ends. This CDR3 has 12 amino acids. Germline-derived CDR1 and CDR2 are MDHEN and SYDVKM. The CDR3 reads CASRADTDTQYF. The DNA of the CDR3 is TGTGCCTCCAGGGCCGACACAGATACGCAGTATTTT.

V is TRBV25-1 and J is TRBJ1-1; perhaps TRBD1 as D (6 bases). CDR3 length equals 13 residues. The germline CDR1 and CDR2 sequences are MGHDK and SYGVNS. The V and J ends lost 4 bases and 4 bases respectively, with 10 bases between them. CDR3 sequence: CASSVLRGTEAFF. The CDR3 bases are TGTGCCAGCAGTGTCCTCAGGGGCACTGAAGCTTTCTTT. Supplemented by reference TRBV25-1 and TRBJ1-1, the full variable domain reads EADIYQTPRYLVIGTGKKITLECSQTMGHDKMYWYQQDPGMELHLIHYSYGVNSTEKGDLSSESTVSRIRTEHFPLTLESARPSHTSQYLCASSVLRGTEAFFGQGTRLTVV.

The chain uses TRBV12-3 or TRBV12-4 and TRBJ2-1; 9 bases map to TRBD2. This CDR3 spans 15 amino acids. V dropped 7 bases and J dropped 5; count of bases not matched to a gene: 9. CDR3 in amino acids: CASTNATSGNNEQFF. DNA of the CDR3: TGTGCCAGCACTAACGCGACTAGCGGAAACAATGAGCAGTTCTTC.

V gene TRBV29-1 combines with J gene TRBJ2-5, with D unresolved. The CDR3 length is 12 residues. Germline assignment: CDR1 SQVTM and CDR2 ANQGSEA. V was clipped by 6 bases and J by 1 base, with 9 bases between them. CDR3 loop: CSVSEIQETQYF. The CDR3 bases are TGCAGCGTGTCCGAGATCCAAGAGACCCAGTACTTC.

This rearrangement joins TRBV12-3 or TRBV12-4 to TRBJ1-2; D might be TRBD1 (6 bases). This CDR3 region has 13 residues. The V end lost 7 bases, the J end lost 4 bases, and 13 bases lay between the germline ends. The chain's CDR3 is CASTLRQAYGYTF. The CDR3 coding sequence is TGTGCCAGCACCCTCCGACAGGCCTATGGCTACACCTTC.

This sequence joins TRBV28 and TRBJ2-1, with D possibly being TRBD2 (5 bases). The CDR3 contains 14 residues. Germline V lookup: CDR1 MDHEN, CDR2 SYDVKM. V shed 10 bases and J shed 0 bases, with 13 bases lying between them. In nucleotides, the CDR3 is TGTGCCACCACAAGCGGCGACTCCTACAATGAGCAGTTCTTC. Translating it yields CATTSGDSYNEQFF.

In regard to this clonotype: This may stem from a read error, because a much larger clone lies one nucleotide away. V and J are TRBV7-2 and TRBJ2-5, with D perhaps TRBD1 (5 bases). V was shortened by 5 bases and J by 5 bases, with 12 bases between the two germline ends. The length of the CDR3 is 13 residues. Germline assignment: CDR1 SGHTA and CDR2 FQGNSA. The DNA of the CDR3 is TGTGCCAGCAGCCAAAGGGGTCGGGAGACCCAGTACTTC. It encodes CASSQRGRETQYF.

This chain links TRBV2 with TRBJ2-5; D is possibly TRBD2 (6 bases). The ends were cut back, 7 bases at V and 2 bases at J, with 20 bases in the middle. Germline V gene sequence: CDR1 SNHLY, CDR2 FYNNEI. The length of the CDR3 is 16 residues. This CDR3 reads CASIYSRRGLQETQYF. As DNA, the CDR3 is TGTGCCAGCATCTACTCAAGGCGGGGTTTACAAGAGACCCAGTACTTC.

A few counts support this clonotype. This sequence joins TRBV27 and TRBJ2-7; 7 bases align to TRBD1. In germline, CDR1 is MNHEY, CDR2 SMNVEV (reference sequence). Unmatched junction bases numbered 7, after V lost 4 bases and J lost 4 bases. CDR3 length: 14 residues. CDR3 residues: CASSSGGFPYEQYF. Here the CDR3 DNA reads TGTGCCAGCAGTTCAGGGGGTTTTCCTTACGAGCAGTACTTC.

The chain uses TRBV15 and TRBJ1-2; D gene unclear. There are 15 residues in the CDR3. Germline CDR1 LNHNV, CDR2 YYDKDF (reference sequence). The V end was cut by 3 bases, the J end by 7 bases, with 18 bases between. In DNA form, the CDR3 reads TGTGCCACCAGCAGGGTGGAAACCGGGAGCGCTGGCTACACCTTC. Translation gives CATSRVETGSAGYTF.